The present T cell receptor (beta chain) was sequenced within a study of blood T cells in healthy people across ages. V was clipped by 7 bases and J by 5 bases; unmatched bases: 14. Germline V gene lookup returns CDR1 SGDLS and CDR2 YYNGEE. The CDR3 runs 15 residues. Alongside a J-beta primer mix, a sample-barcoded 5' primer served in a second PCR lasting about 6 to 11 cycles. TCRdb re-called the 5' RACE reads with MiXCR, one entry per CDR3 protein. The sample lists approximately 800,000 distinct CDR3 sequences, approximately 35% occurring once. The source is a man aged 18 to 35 in good health. Sequencing input: blood. The chain combines TRBV9 with TRBJ2-7; 8 bases fit TRBD2. The CDR3 nucleotides read TGTGCCAGCCCGGCCTCGGGGACTAGAGGGGACGAGCAGTACTTC. This codes for CASPASGTRGDEQYF.